This T cell receptor beta chain was sequenced for a study of T-cell reconstitution after alpha-beta-depleted transplantation in children. With 5 bases removed from V and 8 bases from J, the gap between germline ends came to 18 bases. CDR1 is SEHNR and CDR2 is FQNEAQ in the germline V gene (reference sequence). The CDR3 is 15 amino acids. The TCRbeta library was prepared with unique molecular identifiers. Via MiXCR, TCRdb re-called the PCR reads, giving one row per CDR3 protein. The sample shows 200,000 to 250,000 distinct CDR3 sequences, around 9.7% of them seen only once. As concerns this clonotype: Being one base from a much bigger clone, this may be a read error.

The chain recombines TRBV7-9 with TRBJ1-4, with D unresolved. This specimen consisted of PBMCs from the stem cell graft donor, obtained from the stem cell graft. This clonotype was sampled from a human donor who donated a stem cell graft to a child with SCID. CDR3 coding DNA: TGTGCCAGCAGCACCCAGACACGGGTGGTAGAAAAACTGTTTTTT. Protein sequence: CASSTQTRVVEKLFF.